This entry lists 20 T cell receptor beta chains sequenced from one sample in a study of blood T cell repertoires in COVID-19. Sequenced by immunoSEQ multiplex PCR; TCRdb stores in-frame clones only, minus some. The sample carries some 160,000 clones, roughly four fifths recorded once. Source material: peripheral blood. These TCRs come from a man aged 70 or older who had recovered from COVID-19.

The chain couples TRBV7-2 to TRBJ2-3, with 14 bases identical to TRBD2. Germline-derived CDR1 and CDR2 are SGHTA and FQGNSA. The CDR3 runs 19 residues. The J segment lost 6 bases and the V segment lost 2 bases, leaving 13 bases of the junction unmatched. CDR3 protein: CASSLTAATSGRGVDTQYF. CDR3 nucleotide sequence: TGTGCCAGCAGCTTAACGGCGGCGACTAGCGGGAGGGGGGTCGATACGCAGTATTTT.

V gene TRBV30 combines with J gene TRBJ1-2; TRBD1 agrees at 10 bases. V was pared by 4 bases and J by 4 bases, with 9 bases of the junction left unmatched. From germline, CDR1 is GTSNPN and CDR2 SVGIG (reference sequence). The CDR3 length is 15 residues. DNA of the CDR3: TGTGCCTGGATCCATCCGGGACAGGGGATCTATGGCTACACCTTC. Its protein product is CAWIHPGQGIYGYTF.

The V gene is TRBV18, the J gene TRBJ2-1; possibly TRBD2 for D (7 bases). CDR1 is KGHSH and CDR2 is LQKENI in the germline V gene. The CDR3 totals 17 residues. V lost 3 bases and J 6 bases, leaving 21 bases between the germline ends. The CDR3 nucleotides are TGTGCCAGCTCACCCACCTACGGGCGGGGGCGTAGCAATGAGCAGTTCTTC. It specifies CASSPTYGRGRSNEQFF.

CDR3 sequence (DNA): TGTGCCAGCAGCTTTATACCGGGACAGGGTTTGGTGAACACTGAAGCTTTCTTT. Its translation: CASSFIPGQGLVNTEAFF. The V call is TRBV7-6, the J call TRBJ1-1, with 9 positions matching TRBD1. The V and J ends lost 3 bases and 0 bases, in that order; junction bases with no gene match: 11. CDR1 is SGHVS, CDR2 FNYEAQ, per germline. This CDR3 region has 18 residues.

The chain couples TRBV9 to TRBJ2-2; the D gene is possibly TRBD1 (5 bases). The germline gives CDR1 SGDLS, CDR2 YYNGEE. This CDR3 spans 13 amino acids. Trimming pared 4 bases from V and 5 bases from J, leaving 9 bases between. The CDR3, as DNA: TGTGCCAGCAGCCCCAGACAGACCGGGGAGCTGTTTTTT. It yields the protein CASSPRQTGELFF.

The rearrangement uses TRBV29-1 and TRBJ1-2; 7 bases line up with TRBD1. The CDR3 has 11 amino acids. Germline trimming cut 6 bases from V and 8 bases from J; bases unmatched to any gene: 6. Germline-derived CDR1 and CDR2 are SQVTM and ANQGSEA. In DNA, the CDR3 is TGCAGCGTAGTGAGACAGGGCGGCTACACCTTC. Translating it yields CSVVRQGGYTF.

The chain has TRBV19 and TRBJ2-5, with 12 nucleotides matching TRBD1. Germline V gives CDR1 LNHDA, CDR2 SQIVND (reference sequence). The CDR3 is made up of 14 amino acids. V lost 7 bases and J lost 13; bases outside the gene matches: 13. CDR3 sequence reads: CASKTGTGGPDLYF. The DNA of the CDR3 is TGTGCCAGTAAAACCGGGACAGGGGGCCCCGACCTGTACTTC.

The rearrangement links TRBV3-1 (or the pseudogene TRBV3-2) to TRBJ2-5; D is uncertain. This CDR3 comprises 14 residues. Germline V gene data show CDR1 as LGHDT and CDR2 as YNNKEL (reference sequence). V was shortened by 3 bases and J by 7 bases, with 15 bases between the two germline ends. DNA for the CDR3: TGTGCCAGCAGCCAGAACCACCAAACGGGGACCCAGTACTTC. Its translation is CASSQNHQTGTQYF.

The CDR3, as DNA: TGCGCCAGCAGCTTAGCTATAGCCGCTAGCACAGATACGCAGTATTTT. It specifies CASSLAIAASTDTQYF. J is TRBJ2-3 and V is TRBV5-1; D ambiguous. This CDR3 spans 16 amino acids. The germline V and J ends were trimmed by 2 bases and 0 bases, with 13 bases remaining between them. Germline V gives CDR1 SGHRS, CDR2 YFSETQ. Using reference TRBV5-1 and TRBJ2-3 for the parts outside the CDR3, the full variable domain is KAGVTQTPRYLIKTRGQQVTLSCSPISGHRSVSWYQQTPGQGLQFLFEYFSETQRNKGNFPGRFSGRQFSNSRSEMNVSTLELGDSALYLCASSLAIAASTDTQYFGPGTRLTVL.

The genes are TRBV5-8 and TRBJ2-3, with 8 bases identical to TRBD2. This CDR3 has 15 amino acids. Germline CDR1 is SGHTS and CDR2 is YDEGEE. V shed 0 bases and J 6 bases; nucleotides not matched to a gene: 6. CDR3 in amino acids: CASSLELAGWDTQYF. CDR3 nucleotide sequence: TGTGCCAGCAGCTTGGAGCTAGCGGGCTGGGATACGCAGTATTTT. Complete variable domain (other parts from reference TRBV5-8 and TRBJ2-3): EAGVTQSPTHLIKTRGQQATLRCSPISGHTSVYWYQQALGLGLQFLLWYDEGEERNRGNFPPRFSGRQFPNYSSELNVNALELEDSALYLCASSLELAGWDTQYFGPGTRLTVL.

The chain has TRBV28 and TRBJ2-1; D remains ambiguous. Trimming took off 5 bases at V and 2 bases at J, with 16 bases between the two ends. The length of the CDR3 is 16 residues. Germline CDR1 and CDR2: MDHEN and SYDVKM. Here the CDR3 DNA reads TGTGCCAGCAGTAGCAGACTGCCGCGGACCTACAATGAGCAGTTCTTC. It codes for CASSSRLPRTYNEQFF.

The chain uses TRBV6-2 or TRBV6-3 and TRBJ2-1; a weak D match, TRBD2 (5 bases). The CDR3 loop spans 14 amino acids. The ends were cut back, 5 bases at V and 6 bases at J, with 14 bases in the middle. Per germline, CDR1 MNHEY and CDR2 SVGEGT. The CDR3 loop is CASSTGNTGNEQFF. In DNA, the CDR3 is TGTGCCAGCAGTACCGGGAATACCGGCAATGAGCAGTTCTTC.

The chain employs TRBV19 and TRBJ2-5; D is possibly TRBD1 (6 bases). V was shortened by 5 bases and J by 4 bases, with 11 bases between the two germline ends. Germline CDR1 is LNHDA and CDR2 is SQIVND (reference sequence). The CDR3 is made up of 13 amino acids. For the CDR3, the DNA is TGTGCCAGTAGTGAAACAGGGTCAGAGACCCAGTACTTC. Amino acids: CASSETGSETQYF.

V gene TRBV24-1 combines with J gene TRBJ2-1; 14 nucleotides match TRBD2. V lost 4 bases, J lost 5 bases, and 3 bases stayed unmatched. Germline CDR1 is KGHDR and CDR2 is SFDVKD. The CDR3 consists of 16 residues. DNA for the CDR3: TGTGCCACCAGTGAGGGGGGACTAGCGGGAGACAATGAGCAGTTCTTC. Encoded protein: CATSEGGLAGDNEQFF.

This clone has just a few counts. The chain recombines TRBV29-1 with TRBJ1-2, with D possibly TRBD1 on 5 matching bases. Germline V lookup: CDR1 SQVTM, CDR2 ANQGSEA. V lost 5 bases and J lost 8, with 15 bases in between. This CDR3 is built from 12 residues. The CDR3 coding sequence is TGCAGCGTTCAGGGCGGGATCGACGGCTACACCTTC. This gives the protein CSVQGGIDGYTF.

This clone was detected only a few times. V is TRBV6-2 or TRBV6-3 and J is TRBJ2-1; D unresolved. Per germline, CDR1 MNHEY and CDR2 SVGEGT. The CDR3 consists of 13 residues. Trimming removed 5 bases at V and 4 bases at J, with 9 bases between. The CDR3 sequence is CASSTGWYNEQFF. The CDR3 coding sequence is TGTGCCAGCAGTACGGGTTGGTACAATGAGCAGTTCTTC.

The chain has TRBV7-9 and TRBJ2-2; weak D call: TRBD1 (5 bases). V lost 2 bases and J lost 4, with 17 bases in between. The V gene's germline CDR1 is SEHNR and CDR2 FQNEAQ (reference sequence). CDR3 size: 17 residues. The CDR3, as DNA: TGTGCCAGCAGCTTACCATCATCAGGGTCGGGCACCGGGGAGCTGTTTTTT. Amino acid sequence: CASSLPSSGSGTGELFF.

The chain joins TRBV7-2 to TRBJ2-1; no clear D. CDR3 length: 13 amino acids. V was trimmed by 2 bases and J by 12 bases, leaving 14 bases between them. Germline CDR1 is SGHTA and CDR2 is FQGNSA. The CDR3 sequence is CASSLYEATPQFF. CDR3 sequence (DNA): TGTGCCAGCAGCTTATATGAGGCCACGCCGCAGTTCTTC.

This clone showed up just a few times. The chain is built from TRBV5-4 and TRBJ2-7, with D perhaps matching TRBD2 (6 bases). Germline V CDR1 and CDR2: SGHNT, YYREEE (reference sequence). This CDR3 has 14 amino acids. V lost 0 bases and J 1 base, leaving 8 bases between the germline ends. The CDR3 DNA is TGTGCCAGCAGCTTGGACGGGAGATCCTACGAGCAGTACTTC. Translated: CASSLDGRSYEQYF.

The chain joins TRBV6-5 to TRBJ2-7, with 9 nucleotides matching TRBD2. There are 15 residues in the CDR3. The V and J ends lost 0 bases and 5 bases, in that order; junction bases with no gene match: 5. Germline lookup yields CDR1 MNHEY and CDR2 SVGAGI. The CDR3 region has the DNA TGTGCCAGCAGTTACTCGGGTAGCGGGAGTAACGAGCAGTACTTC. It codes for CASSYSGSGSNEQYF.